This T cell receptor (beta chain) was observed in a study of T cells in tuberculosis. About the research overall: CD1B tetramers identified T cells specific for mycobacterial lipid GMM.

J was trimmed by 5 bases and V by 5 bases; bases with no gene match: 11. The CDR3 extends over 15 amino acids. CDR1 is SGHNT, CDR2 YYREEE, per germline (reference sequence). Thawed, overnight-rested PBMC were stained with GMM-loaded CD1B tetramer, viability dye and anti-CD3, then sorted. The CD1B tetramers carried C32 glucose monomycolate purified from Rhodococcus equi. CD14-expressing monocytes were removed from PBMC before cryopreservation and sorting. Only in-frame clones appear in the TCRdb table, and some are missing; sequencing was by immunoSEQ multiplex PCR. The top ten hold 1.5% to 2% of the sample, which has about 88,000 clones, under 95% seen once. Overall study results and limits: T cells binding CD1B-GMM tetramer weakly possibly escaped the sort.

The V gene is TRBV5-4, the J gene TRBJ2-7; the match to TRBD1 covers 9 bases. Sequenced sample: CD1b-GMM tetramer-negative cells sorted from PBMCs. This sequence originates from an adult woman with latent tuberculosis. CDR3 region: CASSLAGQGTHEQYF. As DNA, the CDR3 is TGTGCCAGCAGTCTCGCGGGACAGGGTACCCACGAGCAGTACTTC.